This entry is about one T cell receptor beta chain. Its cognate antigen is unknown. This CDR3 is 15 amino acids long. Germline V CDR1 and CDR2: SGHTA, FQGNSA. Trimming at V came to 3 bases and at J to 6 bases, leaving 5 bases not matched to a gene. The entry originates in a study of beta chain features in type 1 diabetes. Across the whole study: Across the samples, roughly 98,000,000 sorted cells were examined in total.

Since all of the isolated RNA was reverse transcribed, expressed TCRB transcripts were what got sequenced. Here immunoSEQ multiplex PCR was the method, and the copy in TCRdb shows in-frame clones only, minus some. The table has 900,000 or so clones, roughly 15% seen once. Study-level results: Using cDNA template may skew counts toward highly expressing activated cells. Equally in patients and controls, PCR might preferentially amplify shorter templates.

CD45RO/CCR7/CD25/CD127/CD95/CD27 staining was used to isolate CD4+ naive, central memory, regulatory and stem cell-like memory cells by sorting. The sequence was collected from a woman younger than 30 in good health. V gene TRBV7-2 combines with J gene TRBJ2-4; the match to TRBD2 covers 10 bases. Source material: naive CD4+ T cells from blood. In DNA, the CDR3 is TGTGCCAGCAGCTTCCTAGCGGGAGTAGGAAACATTCAGTACTTC. This sequence encodes CASSFLAGVGNIQYF.